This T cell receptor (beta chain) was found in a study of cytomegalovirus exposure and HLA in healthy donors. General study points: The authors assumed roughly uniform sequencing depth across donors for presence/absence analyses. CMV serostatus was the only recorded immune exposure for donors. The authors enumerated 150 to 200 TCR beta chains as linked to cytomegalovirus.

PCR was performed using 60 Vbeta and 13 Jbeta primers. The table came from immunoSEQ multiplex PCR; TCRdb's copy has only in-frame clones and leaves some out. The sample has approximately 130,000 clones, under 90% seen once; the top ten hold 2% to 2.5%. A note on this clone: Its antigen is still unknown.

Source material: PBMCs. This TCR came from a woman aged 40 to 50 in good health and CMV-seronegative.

CDR3 bases: TGTGCCAGCAGCACCGGCCCCTGGACTAGGACAGATACGCAGTATTTT. Residues: CASSTGPWTRTDTQYF. The V and J genes are TRBV28 and TRBJ2-3, with 7 bases aligning to TRBD2. The CDR3 loop spans 16 amino acids. Germline V lookup: CDR1 MDHEN, CDR2 SYDVKM. The J segment lost 3 bases and the V segment lost 6 bases, leaving 12 bases of the junction unmatched.